Each of the 22 T cell receptor beta chains below was sequenced from the same sample in a study of T-cell reconstitution after alpha-beta-depleted transplantation in children. Construction of the TCRbeta library involved unique molecular identifiers. One entry per CDR3 protein, called by TCRdb with MiXCR from the PCR reads. The sample shows hundreds of thousands of distinct CDR3 sequences, around 12% of them seen only once. The source material was PBMCs, sampled before TCRalphabeta/CD19-depleted stem cell transplant. Receptors were obtained from a girl aged 2-10 years with congenital amegakaryocytic thrombocytopenia, due to receive a stem cell transplant.

CDR3 sequence reads: CAWSLGVRTGELFF. CDR3 nucleotide sequence: TGTGCCTGGAGTTTGGGAGTCCGGACCGGGGAGCTGTTTTTT. The gene calls are TRBV30 and TRBJ2-2, with TRBD2 as a possible D gene (5 bases). The CDR3 runs 14 residues. The V and J ends lost 2 bases and 5 bases respectively, with 12 bases between them. From germline, CDR1 is GTSNPN and CDR2 SVGIG (reference sequence).

CDR3 bases: TGCAGTGCTAGACCCAGCGGGAGTGAGCAGTACTTC. It encodes CSARPSGSEQYF. The V gene is TRBV20-1, the J gene TRBJ2-7; 8 bases agree with TRBD2. The CDR3 spans 12 residues. With 2 bases clipped from V and 7 bases from J, the junction kept 4 bases outside the gene matches. Germline assignment: CDR1 DFQATT and CDR2 SNEGSKA (reference sequence).

The genes are TRBV10-3 and TRBJ2-3, with unresolved D. CDR3 length: 14 residues. The germline V gene has CDR1 ENHRY and CDR2 SYGVKD. V was pared by 4 bases and J by 5 bases, with 13 bases between. CDR3 nucleotides: TGTGCCATCAGTGGGCTAGTTGAGGAAGATACGCAGTATTTT. It translates to CAISGLVEEDTQYF.

This clonotype came up many times. J is TRBJ2-1 and V is TRBV20-1; TRBD2 is a possible D gene (6 bases). The CDR3 is 15 residues long. Germline loops: CDR1 DFQATT, CDR2 SNEGSKA (reference sequence). Trimming removed 6 bases at V and 1 base at J, with 16 bases between. CDR3 sequence reads: CSANNLRDSYNEQFF. In nucleotides, the CDR3 is TGCAGTGCCAACAACCTGCGGGATTCCTACAATGAGCAGTTCTTC.

The table lists this clonotype with a count of one. A single base separates this from a much larger clone, so it may be a read error. The chain joins TRBV20-1 to TRBJ1-4; D is possibly TRBD1 (5 bases). This CDR3 is built from 14 residues. Germline V CDR1 and CDR2: DFQATT, SNEGSKA (reference sequence). The CDR3, as DNA: TGCAGAGCCACAAGGGACGCCCAGGGCGAAAAACTGTTTTTT. It translates to CRATRDAQGEKLFF.

Only a few counts were recorded for this clonotype. J is TRBJ2-3 and V is TRBV7-2; 7 bases are shared with TRBD2. V shed 2 bases, J shed 10 bases, and the junction held 0 bases outside the gene matches. The CDR3 sequence is 11 residues long. The germline CDR1 and CDR2 sequences are SGHTA and FQGNSA. The CDR3 nucleotides read TGTGCCAGCAGCTTACGGGAGGCGCAGTATTTT. Encoded protein: CASSLREAQYF.

The gene calls are TRBV15 and TRBJ2-6; TRBD2 matches at 9 bases. The junction had 18 bases not matched to a gene; V was cut back by 0 bases and J by 0 bases. The CDR3 loop spans 23 amino acids. Germline V CDR1 and CDR2: LNHNV, YYDKDF (reference sequence). This CDR3 is CATSRDGWREGLLTSSGANVLTF. In DNA, the CDR3 is TGTGCCACCAGCAGAGATGGTTGGCGGGAGGGCCTACTAACATCCTCTGGGGCCAACGTCCTGACTTTC.

This clonotype was counted between two and nine times. V and J are TRBV5-1 and TRBJ2-7; 10 bases match TRBD1. The CDR3 runs 14 residues. V shed 5 bases and J 5 bases; nucleotides not matched to a gene: 7. Germline V gene data show CDR1 as SGHRS and CDR2 as YFSETQ. DNA for the CDR3: TGCGCCAGCAGTCGGACAGGGGGGACGAACGAGCAGTACTTC. Amino acid sequence: CASSRTGGTNEQYF.

This clonotype was counted ten times or more. The gene calls are TRBV10-3 and TRBJ2-5; a weak D match, TRBD2 (6 bases). V dropped 4 bases and J dropped 0 bases, with 9 bases sitting between them. There are 14 residues in the CDR3. Per germline, CDR1 ENHRY and CDR2 SYGVKD. The CDR3 sequence: CAISVGGYQETQYF. The CDR3 region has the DNA TGTGCCATCAGTGTTGGGGGGTACCAAGAGACCCAGTACTTC.

This chain joins TRBV20-1 and TRBJ2-1; perhaps TRBD2 as D (6 bases). Germline V gene data show CDR1 as DFQATT and CDR2 as SNEGSKA (reference sequence). The CDR3 has 19 residues. Trimming removed 6 bases from V and 6 bases from J, with 33 bases in between. CDR3 nucleotides: TGCAGTGCCCAGGCTCCGGGACTGCTATCCTACTGGGGCCCCAATGAGCAGTTCTTC. Translated: CSAQAPGLLSYWGPNEQFF.

The CDR3 DNA reads TGCAGTGCTAGGAGGGGACAGGGGATCGGGGAGCTGTTTTTT. Amino acids: CSARRGQGIGELFF. The V call is TRBV20-1, the J call TRBJ2-2, with TRBD1 matching over 10 bases. CDR3 length equals 14 residues. V lost 3 bases and J lost 7; bases outside the gene matches: 5. Germline V gene lookup returns CDR1 DFQATT and CDR2 SNEGSKA (reference sequence).

Only a few counts were recorded for this clonotype. The chain couples TRBV30 to TRBJ2-7; D remains unclear. This CDR3 spans 14 amino acids. Trimming removed 2 bases from V and 0 bases from J, with 11 bases in between. Per the germline V gene, CDR1 is GTSNPN and CDR2 is SVGIG (reference sequence). The chain's CDR3 is CAWSPLLSSYEQYF. The CDR3, as DNA: TGTGCCTGGAGTCCCCTCCTAAGCTCCTACGAGCAGTACTTC. Based on the CDR3 plus reference TRBV30 and TRBJ2-7, the full variable domain is SQTIHQWPATLVQPVGSPLSLECTVEGTSNPNLYWYRQAAGRGLQLLFYSVGIGQISSEVPQNLSASRPQDRQFILSSKKLLLSDSGFYLCAWSPLLSSYEQYFGPGTRLTVT.

Of note for this clonotype: A read error may explain this, as a much larger clone is one base away. The J gene is TRBJ1-5, the V gene TRBV20-1; TRBD1 is a possible D gene (6 bases). V lost 6 bases, J lost 2 bases, and 17 bases lay in between. Germline CDR1 and CDR2: DFQATT and SNEGSKA (reference sequence). The CDR3 has 15 residues. The CDR3 is CSAPDRLPGNQPQHF. CDR3 sequence (DNA): TGCAGTGCCCCTGACAGGTTACCAGGCAATCAGCCCCAGCATTTT.

This clonotype was observed a handful of times. The chain employs TRBV2 and TRBJ2-1; the match to TRBD2 covers 9 bases. The CDR3 consists of 15 residues. The germline V gene has CDR1 SNHLY and CDR2 FYNNEI. Trimming at V came to 8 bases and at J to 9 bases, leaving 14 bases not matched to a gene. CDR3 DNA: TGTGCCAGCCTTCAAATAGCGGGAGTTAACGGTGAGCAGTTCTTC. It codes for CASLQIAGVNGEQFF.

The chain recombines TRBV5-1 with TRBJ1-2; D call uncertain. The CDR3 runs 15 residues. The germline gives CDR1 SGHRS, CDR2 YFSETQ. Trimming stripped 0 bases from V and 6 bases from J, with 15 bases between. The CDR3 bases are TGCGCCAGCAGCTTGGGAAGATATGGGATAGATGGCTACACCTTC. Protein sequence: CASSLGRYGIDGYTF.

This clonotype was detected ten times or more. CDR3 nucleotides: TGCAGTGCTAGAGATAGGGACATTCAGTACTTC. Translated: CSARDRDIQYF. The J gene is TRBJ2-4, the V gene TRBV20-1; D unresolved. The CDR3 contains 11 residues. Germline V gene data show CDR1 as DFQATT and CDR2 as SNEGSKA (reference sequence). Trimming took off 0 bases at V and 8 bases at J, with 5 bases between the two ends.

A note on this clonotype: A much larger clone lies a single base off, so this may be a read error. This CDR3 fails to terminate in the conserved phenylalanine or tryptophan, so it likely reflects a read error. The genes are TRBV5-1 and TRBJ1-4; 8 nucleotides match TRBD1. V was pared by 3 bases and J by 4 bases, with 5 bases of the junction left unmatched. There are 15 residues in the CDR3. CDR1 and CDR2 from the germline V gene are SGHRS and YFSETQ. The DNA of the CDR3 is TGCGCCAGCAGCTACGGACAGGGAGTTAATGAAAAACTGTTTTCT. This encodes CASSYGQGVNEKLFS.

The chain carries TRBV20-1 and TRBJ1-1; D gene ambiguous. The CDR3 loop spans 18 amino acids. Per germline, CDR1 DFQATT and CDR2 SNEGSKA (reference sequence). V was cut by 3 bases and J by 1 base, with 24 bases left in between. CDR3 residues: CSARGHGEQRFSNTEAFF. In DNA, the CDR3 is TGCAGTGCTAGGGGCCATGGGGAACAACGCTTCTCGAACACTGAAGCTTTCTTT.

This clonotype has more than one count but fewer than ten. Here the CDR3 reads CAILLRREESADTQYF. The DNA for the CDR3 is TGTGCCATCCTCCTGAGGCGGGAGGAATCGGCAGATACGCAGTATTTT. This chain uses TRBV28 with TRBJ2-3, with 8 positions matching TRBD2. J lost 4 bases, V lost 10 bases, and 16 bases had no gene match. This CDR3 spans 16 amino acids. Germline lookup yields CDR1 MDHEN and CDR2 SYDVKM. The full variable domain, rest sourced from reference TRBV28 and TRBJ2-3, is DVKVTQSSRYLVKRTGEKVFLECVQDMDHENMFWYRQDPGLGLRLIYFSYDVKMKEKGDIPEGYSVSREKKERFSLILESASTNQTSMYLCAILLRREESADTQYFGPGTRLTVL.

This clonotype was counted many times. The chain is built from TRBV12-3 or TRBV12-4 and TRBJ1-3, with D hard to call. The CDR3 is 15 amino acids. Trimming removed 7 bases at V and 0 bases at J, with 13 bases between. DNA for the CDR3: TGTGCCAGCAAACCGACGGGGTCCTCTGGAAACACCATATATTTT. It is translated as CASKPTGSSGNTIYF.

The sample holds many counts of this clonotype. The chain couples TRBV5-1 to TRBJ2-3; no clear D gene. Germline lookup yields CDR1 SGHRS and CDR2 YFSETQ. V was trimmed by 4 bases and J by 3 bases, leaving 18 bases between them. The CDR3 totals 16 residues. The CDR3: CASSATFAKGTDTQYF. The CDR3 nucleotides read TGCGCCAGCAGCGCCACTTTTGCCAAGGGTACAGATACGCAGTATTTT.

This clonotype was detected only a few times. The V gene is TRBV29-1, the J gene TRBJ2-5; 7 bases are shared with TRBD1. The CDR3 loop spans 13 amino acids. V lost 6 bases, J lost 1 base, and 5 bases stayed unmatched. Per the germline V gene, CDR1 is SQVTM and CDR2 is ANQGSEA. CDR3 bases: TGCAGCGTGGGGGACAGTCCCCAAGAGACCCAGTACTTC. Translating gives CSVGDSPQETQYF.